Each of the 7 T cell receptor beta chains below was sequenced from the same sample in a study of blood T cell repertoires in COVID-19. TCRdb's table, derived via immunoSEQ multiplex PCR, lists solely in-frame clones and lacks some. The sample records around 110,000 clones, 70% to 85% being singletons. The sample taken for sequencing was peripheral blood. These receptors were obtained from a man between 70 and 80 years old with active or convalescent COVID-19.

This chain joins TRBV27 and TRBJ1-6; D ambiguous. Germline CDR1 is MNHEY and CDR2 is SMNVEV (reference sequence). CDR3 length: 17 residues. The ends were cut back, 0 bases at V and 9 bases at J, with 18 bases in the middle. CDR3 sequence: CASSLSKPHRVGSPLHF. CDR3 nucleotide sequence: TGTGCCAGCAGTTTATCGAAACCTCATCGGGTTGGTTCACCCCTCCACTTT.

The chain uses TRBV2 and TRBJ1-5; no reliable D call. Germline CDR1 is SNHLY and CDR2 is FYNNEI. V lost 3 bases and J 4 bases, leaving 13 bases between the germline ends. This CDR3 comprises 15 residues. The CDR3 nucleotides read TGTGCCAGCAGTGACGAAGGAGGCAGGAATCAGCCCCAGCATTTT. This sequence encodes CASSDEGGRNQPQHF.

The chain combines TRBV10-3 with TRBJ1-5, with TRBD1 identical over 9 bases. V lost 9 bases and J lost 4; bases outside the gene matches: 4. Germline lookup yields CDR1 ENHRY and CDR2 SYGVKD. The CDR3 length is 13 residues. The CDR3 sequence: CAIGTGLNQPQHF. Here the CDR3 DNA reads TGTGCCATTGGGACAGGGCTTAATCAGCCCCAGCATTTT.

The chain uses TRBV23-1 and TRBJ2-1, with a possible D match to TRBD2 (5 bases). TRBV23-1 is treated as an ORF (open reading frame) with a function not yet certain. This CDR3 has 16 residues. Between the trimmed V and J ends, which lost 4 bases and 0 bases, there was a span of 13 bases. The CDR3 DNA is TGCGCCAGCAGTCTTCAGGACTGTTACTCCTACAATGAGCAGTTCTTC. This sequence encodes CASSLQDCYSYNEQFF.

This chain joins TRBV5-1 and TRBJ2-6, with a tentative D call TRBD2 (5 bases). The CDR3 has 13 amino acids. V lost 6 bases and J lost 1, with 5 bases in between. Germline V gene sequence: CDR1 SGHRS, CDR2 YFSETQ. CDR3 amino acids: CASTGSGANVLTF. The CDR3 bases are TGCGCCAGCACGGGGTCTGGGGCCAACGTCCTGACTTTC.

The rearrangement uses TRBV28 and TRBJ1-3, with no clear D. Trimming cost V 6 bases and J 0 bases, with 9 bases left between them. CDR1 and CDR2 from the germline V gene are MDHEN and SYDVKM. The CDR3 totals 14 residues. The CDR3 DNA is TGTGCCAGCAGCCCCGTTAGCTCTGGAAACACCATATATTTT. Translated: CASSPVSSGNTIYF.

This clone occurred a few times. This sequence joins TRBV5-1 and TRBJ2-2, with 8 nucleotides matching TRBD2. J lost 2 bases, V lost 5 bases, and 5 bases had no gene match. CDR1 is SGHRS, CDR2 YFSETQ, per germline. The CDR3 runs 15 residues. The CDR3 loop reads CASSSGGANTGELFF. The CDR3 region has the DNA TGCGCCAGCAGTTCCGGGGGGGCCAACACCGGGGAGCTGTTTTTT.